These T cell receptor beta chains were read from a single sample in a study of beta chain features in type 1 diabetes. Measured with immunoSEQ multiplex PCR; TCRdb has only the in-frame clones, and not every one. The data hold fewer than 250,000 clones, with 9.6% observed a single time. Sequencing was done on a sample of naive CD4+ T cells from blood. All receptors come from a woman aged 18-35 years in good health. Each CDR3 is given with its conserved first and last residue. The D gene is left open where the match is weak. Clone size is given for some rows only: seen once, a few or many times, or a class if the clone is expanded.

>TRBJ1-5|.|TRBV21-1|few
TGTGCCAGCAGCGCGTATCAGCCCCAGCATTTT
CASSAYQPQHF
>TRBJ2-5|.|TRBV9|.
TGTGCCAGCAGCGTAGGCAGGGGCGTCGAAGAGACCCAGTACTTC
CASSVGRGVEETQYF
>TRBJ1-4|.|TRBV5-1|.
TGCGCCAGCAGCGGAGGGTCAAAGCCCCCAACTAATGAAAAACTGTTTTTT
CASSGGSKPPTNEKLFF
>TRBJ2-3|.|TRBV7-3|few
TGTGCCAGCAGCTCGACTAGGAGTCCCCCAGATACGCAGTATTTT
CASSSTRSPPDTQYF
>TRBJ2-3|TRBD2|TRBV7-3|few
TGTGCCAGCAGCTTAACGGGAGCGGGGGCAACAGATACGCAGTATTTT
CASSLTGAGATDTQYF
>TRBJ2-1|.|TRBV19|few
TGTGCCAGTAGTCCCAGGATTTACAATGAGCAGTTCTTC
CASSPRIYNEQFF
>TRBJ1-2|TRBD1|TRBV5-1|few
TGCGCCAGCAGCATCGGGACAGGGCGGGCCAACTATGGCTACACCTTC
CASSIGTGRANYGYTF
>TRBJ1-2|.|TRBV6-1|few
TGTGCCAGCAGTGAAAAACAGTCTTATGGCTACACCTTC
CASSEKQSYGYTF
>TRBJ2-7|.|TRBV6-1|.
TGTGCCAGCAGTGTCAGGGGTGGCGAGCAGTACTTC
CASSVRGGEQYF
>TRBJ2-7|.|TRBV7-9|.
TGTGCCAGCAGCTTAGGGGGCCTCTACGAGCAGTACTTC
CASSLGGLYEQYF
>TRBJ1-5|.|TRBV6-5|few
TGTGCCAGCAGCAAAGCATCGGGGAGAGATCAGCCCCAGCATTTT
CASSKASGRDQPQHF
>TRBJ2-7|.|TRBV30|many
TGTGCTTCGGGGGGCGTAACCTCCTACGAGCAGTACTTC
CASGGVTSYEQYF
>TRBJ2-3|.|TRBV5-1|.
TGCGCCAGCGGCTCGGGACTCTCTAGCACAGATACGCAGTATTTT
CASGSGLSSTDTQYF
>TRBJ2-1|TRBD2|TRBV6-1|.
TGTGCCACCTCTCTAGCGGGATACTCCAATGAGCAGTTCTTC
CATSLAGYSNEQFF
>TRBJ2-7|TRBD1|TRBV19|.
TGTGCCAGTAGCCCAGGGGGCCGACAGTCCTACGAGCAGTACTTC
CASSPGGRQSYEQYF
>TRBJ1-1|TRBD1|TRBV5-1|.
TGCGCCAGCAGCTTGGGACAGGGGGGGACTGAAGCTTTCTTT
CASSLGQGGTEAFF
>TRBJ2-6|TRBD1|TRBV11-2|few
TGTGCCAGCAGCTTAGTTCGAGGGGGCGCTGATGGGGCCAACGTCCTGACTTTC
CASSLVRGGADGANVLTF
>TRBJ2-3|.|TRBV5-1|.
TGCGCCAGCAGCTTGAATCAGGGGATGGATACGCAGTATTTT
CASSLNQGMDTQYF
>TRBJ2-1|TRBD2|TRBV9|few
TGTGCCAGCTCCGGGACTATGAACAATGAGCAGTTCTTC
CASSGTMNNEQFF
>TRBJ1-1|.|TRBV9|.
TGTGCCAGCAGCGTAGTCGGAGATACGAACACTGAAGCTTTCTTT
CASSVVGDTNTEAFF
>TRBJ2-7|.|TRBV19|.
TGTGCCAGTAGTATCGGGCTAGCGACGACCTCCTACGAGCAGTACTTC
CASSIGLATTSYEQYF
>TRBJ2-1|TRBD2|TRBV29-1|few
TGCAGCGTTTCGAGCGGGGGGGTCTACAATGAGCAGTTCTTC
CSVSSGGVYNEQFF
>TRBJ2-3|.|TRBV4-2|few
TGTGCCAGCAGCCCCCGAAGAGTGAGAGATACGCAGTATTTT
CASSPRRVRDTQYF
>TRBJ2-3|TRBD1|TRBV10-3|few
TGTGCCATCAGTGATCCCAGGGGGCAAGATACGCAGTATTTT
CAISDPRGQDTQYF
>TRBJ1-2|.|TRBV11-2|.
TGTGCCAGCGGCAGGGGAAACTATGGCTACACCTTC
CASGRGNYGYTF
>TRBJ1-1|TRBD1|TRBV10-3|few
TGTGCCATCAGGGGACAGGGGGCACCTGAAGCTTTCTTT
CAIRGQGAPEAFF
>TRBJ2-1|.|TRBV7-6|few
TGTGCCAGCAGCTTAGTTCCGGGTTCAGGGAACAATGAGCAGTTCTTC
CASSLVPGSGNNEQFF
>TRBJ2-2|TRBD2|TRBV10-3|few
TGTGCCATTGGACTAGCGGGGGACACCGGGGAGCTGTTTTTT
CAIGLAGDTGELFF
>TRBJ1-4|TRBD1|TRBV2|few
TGTGCCAGCAGTGAGGACAGGGCGACTAATGAAAAACTGTTTTTT
CASSEDRATNEKLFF
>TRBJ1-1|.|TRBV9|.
TGTGCCAGCAGCGTAGATCCCTGGGGGGGGGCGAACACTGAAGCTTTCTTT
CASSVDPWGGANTEAFF
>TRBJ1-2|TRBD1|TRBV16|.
TGTGCCAGCAGCCCCCCGGACAGGGGTAGGGATGGCTACACCTTC
CASSPPDRGRDGYTF
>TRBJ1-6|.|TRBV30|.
TGTGCCTGGAGTCGGCCTGGGAGGTCCTATAATTCACCCCTCCACTTT
CAWSRPGRSYNSPLHF